This T cell receptor beta chain originates from a study of blood T cells in healthy people across ages. Whole-study findings and limits: Donor CMV status, an unknown factor, possibly confounded changes in expanded clonotypes. Unsorted PBMCs prevented conclusive naive versus antigen-experienced comparison. Across the age range, TCR beta diversity per million T cells fell in a roughly linear way.

As to this clonotype: Its antigen is not known.

Donor samples were obtained from healthy Caucasian individuals from Russia, aged about 6 to 90. Then a second PCR, running roughly 7 to 11 cycles, was carried out with a sample-barcoded 5' primer and a J-beta primer mix. Each CDR3 protein is one row after TCRdb ran MiXCR on the 5' RACE reads. The sample contains over a million distinct CDR3 sequences, 42% of which appear only once. Material: blood. This receptor was identified in a woman between 18 and 29 years old in good health.

The CDR3 reads CSVELDQGTGNEQFF. CDR3 in DNA: TGCAGCGTTGAGCTTGATCAGGGAACTGGGAATGAGCAGTTCTTC. This sequence joins TRBV29-1 and TRBJ2-1; the D gene is possibly TRBD1 (5 bases). The CDR3 is 15 residues long. Per the germline V gene, CDR1 is SQVTM and CDR2 is ANQGSEA. V dropped 3 bases and J dropped 7 bases, with 19 bases sitting between them.